This T cell receptor (beta chain) was profiled in a study of T cell repertoires in cytomegalovirus infection. The J segment lost 10 bases and the V segment lost 6 bases, leaving 18 bases of the junction unmatched. The CDR3 spans 16 residues. This clonotype has more than one count but fewer than ten. TCRdb re-called the reads with MiXCR, one entry per CDR3 protein. In the table there are approximately 320,000 distinct CDR3 sequences, roughly 9.5% of which are singletons. The source is a human donor in good health (CMV status not recorded). Some clones in this sample may be carry-over from other donors' samples. The chain combines TRBV12-3 or TRBV12-4 with TRBJ2-1, with 7 bases lining up with TRBD1. Sequencing input: PBMCs. The CDR3 spells CASRLGQPIPKEEQFF. Written as DNA, the CDR3 is TGTGCCAGCAGACTGGGACAGCCGATTCCTAAGGAAGAGCAGTTCTTC.